Presented here are 9 T cell receptor beta chains from one specimen sequenced in a study of control samples from healthy donors and cancer patients. Here immunoSEQ multiplex PCR was the method, and the copy in TCRdb shows in-frame clones only, minus some. The sample has about 130,000 clones, more than 80% seen once. Sequenced input: blood. Source of these receptors: a man between 35 and 55 years old in good health.

The gene calls are TRBV19 and TRBJ2-7, with TRBD1 matching 9 bases. V shed 4 bases, J shed 4 bases, and the junction held 5 bases outside the gene matches. This CDR3 has 14 amino acids. Germline assignment: CDR1 LNHDA and CDR2 SQIVND (reference sequence). The DNA of the CDR3 is TGTGCCAGTAGTACGGGACAGGGCGGATACGAGCAGTACTTC. Its translation is CASSTGQGGYEQYF.

The V call is TRBV6-2 or TRBV6-3, the J call TRBJ1-3; D is unclear. Trimming shortened V by 2 bases and J by 0 bases, and 8 bases separated the two germline ends. Germline V gives CDR1 MNHEY, CDR2 SVGEGT. The CDR3 loop spans 15 amino acids. As DNA, the CDR3 is TGTGCCAGCAGTTACCCCACGGGCTCTGGAAACACCATATATTTT. As protein: CASSYPTGSGNTIYF.

The gene calls are TRBV10-2 and TRBJ2-1; D gene unclear. V lost 6 bases and J 2 bases, leaving 5 bases between the germline ends. This CDR3 is built from 12 residues. The germline V gene encodes CDR1 WSHSY and CDR2 SAAADI. The CDR3 coding sequence is TGCGCCAGCAGGGGCCCCTACAATGAGCAGTTCTTC. The encoded protein is CASRGPYNEQFF.

The chain combines TRBV7-2 with TRBJ2-7; D is unresolved. Per germline, CDR1 SGHTA and CDR2 FQGNSA. The CDR3 length is 15 residues. V gave up 1 base and J gave up 11 bases, with 21 bases separating them. Here the CDR3 reads CASSLDSPLIPKEYF. CDR3 coding DNA: TGTGCCAGCAGCTTAGACAGTCCTCTCATCCCCAAAGAGTACTTC.

Only one count was recorded for this clone. The gene calls are TRBV19 and TRBJ1-5; D call uncertain. Germline V gene data show CDR1 as LNHDA and CDR2 as SQIVND (reference sequence). Deletions cut 1 base from V and 1 base from J, with 11 bases between. This CDR3 spans 16 amino acids. The CDR3 DNA reads as TGTGCCAGTAGTATAGGAGGCAGAATAAGCAATCAGCCCCAGCATTTT. Amino acids: CASSIGGRISNQPQHF.

The chain couples TRBV7-2 to TRBJ2-3; D gene ambiguous. V was trimmed by 0 bases and J by 6 bases, leaving 7 bases between them. The germline gives CDR1 SGHTA, CDR2 FQGNSA. The CDR3 runs 13 residues. The DNA of the CDR3 is TGTGCCAGCAGCTTAGCGGGGTGGGATACGCAGTATTTT. This gives the protein CASSLAGWDTQYF.

The chain couples TRBV6-1 to TRBJ2-7, with 9 nucleotides matching TRBD2. This CDR3 region has 17 residues. Germline-derived CDR1 and CDR2 are MNHNS and SASEGT. J was trimmed by 4 bases and V by 0 bases; bases with no gene match: 10. The CDR3, as DNA: TGTGCCAGCAGTGAAGCGGCGGGAGGGCTCCCGGAGTACGAGCAGTACTTC. Its translation is CASSEAAGGLPEYEQYF.

The rearrangement uses TRBV28 and TRBJ2-2; 10 bases map to TRBD1. The CDR3 sequence is 15 residues long. V lost 7 bases and J lost 6; bases outside the gene matches: 8. The germline V gene encodes CDR1 MDHEN and CDR2 SYDVKM. The CDR3 DNA is TGTGCCAGCACGACAGGGGGCGGCTTTCCCGGGGAGCTGTTTTTT. Translating gives CASTTGGGFPGELFF.

The chain combines TRBV2 with TRBJ2-5, with D possibly matching TRBD2 (5 bases). The CDR3 is made up of 14 amino acids. The germline V and J ends were trimmed by 4 bases and 5 bases, with 14 bases remaining between them. Germline V gene sequence: CDR1 SNHLY, CDR2 FYNNEI. The DNA for the CDR3 is TGTGCCAGCAGTGTACTCCGGGGTGGGGAGACCCAGTACTTC. It codes for CASSVLRGGETQYF.